The text below deals with one T cell receptor (beta chain). The antigen remains undetermined. Germline lookup yields CDR1 SEHNR and CDR2 FQNEAQ (reference sequence). The ends lost 7 bases at V and 11 bases at J; junction bases unmatched: 7. The CDR3 loop spans 12 amino acids. Broader study findings: Tumor Tregs overlapped most with tumor, then blood, naive CD4+ cells.

In TCRdb, the 5' RACE reads were re-called with MiXCR into one record per CDR3 protein. The table records about 43,000 distinct CDR3 sequences, 22% of them present only once. Cells sorted as Tregs were CD4+, CD25+ and CD127-/low. The receptor was derived from a female donor with breast cancer. This rearrangement joins TRBV7-9 to TRBJ1-4; 7 nucleotides agree with TRBD1. Sequences were obtained from Tregs sorted from a lymph node. This CDR3 is CASTGQPAKLFF. Here the CDR3 DNA reads TGTGCCAGCACGGGACAGCCGGCGAAACTGTTTTTT.